The entry that follows covers one T cell receptor beta chain sequence. Antigen: not known. This sample is drawn from a study of graft-versus-host responses after intestinal transplantation. Study-wide points: There were GvH clones found in recipient marrow, and some of them appeared first in ileum or blood.

Using immunoSEQ multiplex PCR, the repertoire was profiled, and TCRdb retains in-frame clones only, with some absent. The table lists approximately 82,000 clones, approximately 92% of them singletons, with around 1.2% in the top ten. The ends were cut back, 8 bases at V and 4 bases at J, with 8 bases in the middle. The CDR3 contains 12 residues. Germline V gene data show CDR1 as MGHDK and CDR2 as SYGVNS. The TCR was taken from a human donor who was the organ donor for an intestinal transplant. The starting material was unstimulated CD8+ T cells sorted from spleen or lymph node cells, obtained before transplant. This rearrangement joins TRBV25-1 to TRBJ2-2; the D gene is possibly TRBD2 (5 bases). CDR3: CASDRGTGELFF. The DNA of the CDR3 is TGTGCCAGCGACCGGGGCACCGGGGAGCTGTTTTTT.